This T cell receptor beta chain is drawn from a study of blood T cells in healthy people across ages. This clonotype was seen a handful of times. An end of the junction differs from the germline gene, which may be a read error. Germline CDR1 reads SQVTM; CDR2 reads ANQGSEA. The CDR3 length is 16 residues. Next came a second PCR, run for about 6 to 11 cycles, which used a sample-barcoded 5' primer along with a J-beta primer mix. TCRdb redid the calling of the 5' RACE reads with MiXCR, one entry per CDR3 protein. The sample yields about 1,800,000 distinct CDR3 sequences, 28% seen once. The specimen sequenced was blood. The V call is TRBV29-1, the J call TRBJ2-6, with a tentative D call TRBD1 (6 bases). The origin of this receptor is a woman in her 30s in good health. CDR3 amino acids: CSVFGDRTSGANVPTF. CDR3 nucleotides: TGCAGCGTTTTCGGAGACAGGACCTCTGGGGCCAACGTCCCGACTTTC.